The 27 T cell receptor beta chains listed next were all sequenced from one sample in a study of blood T cell repertoires in COVID-19. Produced via immunoSEQ multiplex PCR; TCRdb's table is partial and in-frame only. The table shows about 250,000 clones, with around nine tenths occurring only once. The material sequenced was peripheral blood. The source is a man aged 18 to 35 with active or convalescent COVID-19.

This chain uses TRBV19 with TRBJ1-4; TRBD1 agrees at 11 bases. CDR1 is LNHDA, CDR2 SQIVND, per germline (reference sequence). The CDR3 loop spans 15 amino acids. Unmatched junction bases numbered 6, after V lost 6 bases and J lost 6 bases. CDR3 sequence (DNA): TGTGCCAGTAGGGTTCCGGGACAGGGGGATGAAAAACTGTTTTTT. Encoded protein: CASRVPGQGDEKLFF.

This chain links TRBV4-1 with TRBJ1-5; 8 bases align to TRBD1. Germline V lookup: CDR1 MGHRA, CDR2 YSYEKL. The CDR3 covers 15 residues. The V and J ends lost 3 bases and 7 bases, in that order; junction bases with no gene match: 8. Here the CDR3 reads CASSQMDRDDQPQHF. For the CDR3, the DNA is TGCGCCAGCAGCCAGATGGACAGGGATGACCAGCCCCAGCATTTT.

This chain uses TRBV28 with TRBJ1-5, with 8 bases fitting TRBD1. From germline, CDR1 is MDHEN and CDR2 SYDVKM. This CDR3 is built from 13 residues. The J segment lost 8 bases and the V segment lost 4 bases, leaving 4 bases of the junction unmatched. The CDR3, as DNA: TGTGCCAGCAGTTGGACAGGGAACGAGCCCCAGCATTTT. Translated: CASSWTGNEPQHF.

J is TRBJ2-3 and V is TRBV7-2, with D tentatively TRBD1 (5 bases). Per the germline V gene, CDR1 is SGHTA and CDR2 is FQGNSA. With 8 bases removed from V and 14 bases from J, the gap between germline ends came to 17 bases. This CDR3 is built from 11 residues. In DNA form, the CDR3 reads TGTGCCAGCCACCAGGGCATCCATTGGTATTTT. This codes for CASHQGIHWYF. Filled out from reference TRBV7-2 and TRBJ2-3, the complete variable domain reads GAGVSQSPSNKVTEKGKDVELRCDPISGHTALYWYRQSLGQGLEFLIYFQGNSAPDKSGLPSDRFSAERTGGSVSTLTIQRTQQEDSAVYLCASHQGIHWYFGPGTRLTVL.

The chain joins TRBV27 to TRBJ1-5, with 8 bases matching TRBD1. The CDR3 length is 15 residues. Per the germline V gene, CDR1 is MNHEY and CDR2 is SMNVEV (reference sequence). V dropped 6 bases and J dropped 2; count of bases not matched to a gene: 6. The CDR3 spells CASRPGGAGNQPQHF. The CDR3 DNA sequence: TGTGCCAGCAGACCAGGGGGCGCAGGCAATCAGCCCCAGCATTTT.

The V gene is TRBV29-1, the J gene TRBJ1-2; tentatively, D is TRBD1 (5 bases). CDR1 is SQVTM, CDR2 ANQGSEA, per germline. Deletions cut 4 bases from V and 7 bases from J, with 25 bases between. This CDR3 has 16 amino acids. CDR3 DNA sequence: TGCAGCGTTGGCGTACTAGGGGAGGGGTTTGCCAGTGGCTACACCTTC. Protein product: CSVGVLGEGFASGYTF.

This clone has a handful of counts. J is TRBJ2-7 and V is TRBV11-2, with 8 nucleotides matching TRBD1. The V and J ends lost 5 bases and 3 bases, in that order; junction bases with no gene match: 18. Germline V lookup: CDR1 SGHAT, CDR2 FQNNGV. The CDR3 is made up of 18 amino acids. The CDR3 region is CASSPTDRARGGSYEQYF. The CDR3 nucleotides are TGTGCCAGCAGCCCGACGGACAGGGCTCGTGGCGGTAGCTACGAGCAGTACTTC.

This rearrangement joins TRBV20-1 to TRBJ1-6; 8 bases match TRBD1. Germline assignment: CDR1 DFQATT and CDR2 SNEGSKA (reference sequence). This CDR3 region has 15 residues. V lost 3 bases to trimming and J lost 8 bases; unmatched junction nucleotides: 9. DNA for the CDR3: TGCAGTGCTAGTCATCAGGGGGCAGAGGATTCACCCCTCCACTTT. Its protein is CSASHQGAEDSPLHF.

The chain is built from TRBV24-1 and TRBJ2-1, with TRBD2 matching 8 bases. The germline V gene has CDR1 KGHDR and CDR2 SFDVKD. The CDR3 covers 14 residues. The J segment lost 10 bases and the V segment lost 5 bases, leaving 9 bases of the junction unmatched. The CDR3 region has the DNA TGTGCCACCAGTGGGACGACTAGCGCGGGGGAGCAGTTCTTC. Amino acids: CATSGTTSAGEQFF.

For the CDR3, the DNA is TGTGCCACCAGTGACCGACTAGCGGGGAACACCGGGGAGCTGTTTTTT. The encoded protein is CATSDRLAGNTGELFF. The V gene is TRBV24-1, the J gene TRBJ2-2, with 10 bases that match TRBD2. V lost 4 bases to trimming and J lost 1 base; unmatched junction nucleotides: 2. This CDR3 spans 16 amino acids. Germline lookup yields CDR1 KGHDR and CDR2 SFDVKD.

The V call is TRBV13, the J call TRBJ1-4; 7 positions match TRBD1. This CDR3 comprises 14 residues. CDR1 is PRHDT and CDR2 is FYEKMQ in the germline V gene (reference sequence). Trimming removed 4 bases from V and 7 bases from J; junction bases left unmatched: 6. The CDR3 is CASSSRQGSEKLFF. The DNA for the CDR3 is TGTGCCAGCAGCTCCCGACAGGGAAGTGAAAAACTGTTTTTT.

V usage is TRBV18 and J usage is TRBJ1-2, with a tentative D call TRBD1 (5 bases). Germline CDR1 is KGHSH and CDR2 is LQKENI. V was trimmed by 1 base and J by 0 bases, leaving 12 bases between them. The CDR3 contains 16 residues. DNA of the CDR3: TGTGCCAGCTCACCACTAGGGGCGGGAACTAACTATGGCTACACCTTC. Translating it yields CASSPLGAGTNYGYTF.

This chain joins TRBV7-8 and TRBJ1-4, with D perhaps TRBD1 (5 bases). V was trimmed by 1 base and J by 5 bases, leaving 23 bases between them. Germline lookup yields CDR1 SGHVS and CDR2 FQNEAQ. The length of the CDR3 is 19 residues. The CDR3 DNA reads TGTGCCAGCAGCTTAGGGGGGGGAGCCTTCCTACTGAGAAATGAAAAACTGTTTTTT. Its protein is CASSLGGGAFLLRNEKLFF.

This sequence joins TRBV11-2 and TRBJ2-2; 8 nucleotides line up with TRBD1. Germline loops: CDR1 SGHAT, CDR2 FQNNGV. V lost 4 bases and J lost 5; bases outside the gene matches: 12. The CDR3 totals 17 residues. The CDR3 region has the DNA TGTGCCAGCAGCTATCGAGGTGGGGACAGGCGGACCGGGGAGCTGTTTTTT. It specifies CASSYRGGDRRTGELFF. Variable domain in full (rest from reference TRBV11-2 and TRBJ2-2): EAGVAQSPRYKIIEKRQSVAFWCNPISGHATLYWYQQILGQGPKLLIQFQNNGVVDDSQLPKDRFSAERLKGVDSTLKIQPAKLEDSAVYLCASSYRGGDRRTGELFFGEGSRLTVL.

The CDR3 region has the DNA TGTGCCAGTAGTATTACCATCAGCGGATTCTACGAGCAGTACTTC. Its protein is CASSITISGFYEQYF. The chain uses TRBV19 and TRBJ2-7; TRBD2 might be the D (5 bases). The germline V and J ends were trimmed by 3 bases and 3 bases, with 15 bases remaining between them. This CDR3 contains 15 residues. Germline CDR1 reads LNHDA; CDR2 reads SQIVND (reference sequence).

The V and J genes are TRBV5-1 and TRBJ2-1; TRBD1 matches at 7 bases. CDR3 size: 15 residues. V shed 0 bases, J shed 6 bases, and the junction held 6 bases outside the gene matches. The germline CDR1 and CDR2 sequences are SGHRS and YFSETQ. CDR3 residues: CASSLGGQNRNEQFF. Here the CDR3 DNA reads TGCGCCAGCAGCTTGGGGGGACAGAACCGCAATGAGCAGTTCTTC.

The chain recombines TRBV2 with TRBJ2-3; D is perhaps TRBD2 (5 bases). The CDR3 spans 15 residues. Deletions cut 6 bases from V and 2 bases from J, with 15 bases between. CDR1 and CDR2 from the germline V gene are SNHLY and FYNNEI. The CDR3 nucleotides read TGTGCCAGCAGGGAGGTGCGCGGAGTCACAGATACGCAGTATTTT. This codes for CASREVRGVTDTQYF.

CDR3 sequence (DNA): TGTGCCAGCAGTGAGGCGGTACCTCAGGGCACCGGGGAGCTGTTTTTT. Translation gives CASSEAVPQGTGELFF. The rearrangement uses TRBV25-1 and TRBJ2-2; D is perhaps TRBD1 (5 bases). Germline CDR1 reads MGHDK; CDR2 reads SYGVNS. This CDR3 has 16 residues. Trimming removed 3 bases at V and 4 bases at J, with 15 bases between. Variable domain in full (rest from reference TRBV25-1 and TRBJ2-2): EADIYQTPRYLVIGTGKKITLECSQTMGHDKMYWYQQDPGMELHLIHYSYGVNSTEKGDLSSESTVSRIRTEHFPLTLESARPSHTSQYLCASSEAVPQGTGELFFGEGSRLTVL.

The chain has TRBV6-5 and TRBJ1-1, with 8 bases lining up with TRBD1. V gave up 6 bases and J gave up 1 base; unmatched junction bases: 7. This CDR3 region has 15 residues. Germline V gene sequence: CDR1 MNHEY, CDR2 SVGAGI. The CDR3, as DNA: TGTGCCAGCAGGCCCGGGACAGGATCGAACACTGAAGCTTTCTTT. As protein: CASRPGTGSNTEAFF.

J is TRBJ2-5 and V is TRBV2, with TRBD2 matching over 8 bases. Germline V CDR1 and CDR2: SNHLY, FYNNEI. This CDR3 contains 17 residues. Germline trimming cut 2 bases from V and 5 bases from J; bases unmatched to any gene: 13. CDR3: CASSESADGGAWETQYF. CDR3 coding DNA: TGTGCCAGCAGTGAAAGCGCGGACGGGGGGGCTTGGGAGACCCAGTACTTC.

V and J are TRBV4-3 and TRBJ2-7; no definite D call. This CDR3 has 14 residues. Per the germline V gene, CDR1 is LGHNA and CDR2 is YSLEER. V shed 1 base and J shed 0 bases, with 7 bases lying between them. The CDR3 nucleotides are TGCGCCAGCAGCCAAGGCCTAGTCTCCTACGAGCAGTACTTC. It yields the protein CASSQGLVSYEQYF.

This rearrangement joins TRBV9 to TRBJ2-1; 12 bases align to TRBD2. The CDR3 is 22 residues long. V trimming: 7 bases; J trimming: 4 bases; junction bases outside the gene matches: 27. The V gene's germline CDR1 is SGDLS and CDR2 YYNGEE. CDR3 amino acids: CASADSLIPGLAGDGGYNEQFF. CDR3 nucleotide sequence: TGTGCCAGCGCCGATTCATTAATTCCGGGACTAGCGGGCGACGGGGGATACAATGAGCAGTTCTTC.

Comments on this clone: In the same sample, other DNA sequences code for this CDR3. The J gene is TRBJ1-2, the V gene TRBV19; 7 positions agree with TRBD1. The CDR3 runs 14 residues. V trimming: 3 bases; J trimming: 4 bases; junction bases outside the gene matches: 5. Germline values: CDR1 LNHDA, CDR2 SQIVND (reference sequence). The CDR3 here is CASSIIRDSYGYTF. CDR3 bases: TGTGCCAGTAGTATTATCCGGGACAGCTATGGCTACACCTTC.

This chain joins TRBV5-1 and TRBJ2-1; TRBD2 agrees at 8 bases. Germline-derived CDR1 and CDR2 are SGHRS and YFSETQ. Trimming took 0 bases from V and 3 from J; bases not matched to a gene: 8. This CDR3 comprises 17 residues. The CDR3 coding sequence is TGCGCCAGCAGCTTGGCGATAGCGGGGTCTTTCTACAATGAGCAGTTCTTC. Translation: CASSLAIAGSFYNEQFF.

The chain links TRBV5-6 to TRBJ2-2; D gene ambiguous. Germline V CDR1 and CDR2: SGHDT, YYEEEE. V lost 0 bases and J lost 7, with 7 bases in between. The CDR3 length is 13 residues. The CDR3 DNA is TGTGCCAGCAGCTTGGTAGTGATCGGGGAGCTGTTTTTT. Residues: CASSLVVIGELFF.

This rearrangement joins TRBV7-2 to TRBJ1-1; 7 bases align to TRBD1. The trim removed 0 bases at V and 3 bases at J, leaving 1 base unmatched. Germline V CDR1 and CDR2: SGHTA, FQGNSA. The CDR3 spans 14 residues. The CDR3 DNA sequence: TGTGCCAGCAGCTTAGCCGGGACAGACACTGAAGCTTTCTTT. Protein: CASSLAGTDTEAFF.

The chain has TRBV30 and TRBJ1-2; D remains ambiguous. The CDR3 is 13 residues long. Germline V gene data show CDR1 as GTSNPN and CDR2 as SVGIG (reference sequence). Trimming removed 2 bases from V and 7 bases from J, with 14 bases in between. The DNA for the CDR3 is TGTGCCTGGAGTCCACAGAGGGCGGCTGGCTACACCTTC. It codes for CAWSPQRAAGYTF.